These 2 T cell receptor beta chains were all obtained from the same sample, sequenced in a study of T cell responses to AZD1222 COVID-19 vaccine. The protocol was immunoSEQ multiplex PCR, while the TCRdb copy is restricted to in-frame clones and leaves out a portion. The data contain about 100,000 clones, around 90% of them singletons. The sequenced sample was peripheral blood, obtained on day 0 of AZD1222 vaccination. The receptor set was obtained from an adult in good health.

This clone was seen just once. The chain carries TRBV5-1 and TRBJ1-2, with a weak D call TRBD1 (5 bases). This CDR3 contains 13 residues. The germline CDR1 and CDR2 sequences are SGHRS and YFSETQ. V lost 7 bases and J lost 2, with 12 bases in between. The CDR3 nucleotides are TGCGCCAGCGGAGAACAGGAGAACTATGGCTACACCTTC. Protein: CASGEQENYGYTF.

Only one count was recorded for this clone. The genes are TRBV5-5 and TRBJ1-6, with D hard to call. Trimming took 0 bases from V and 10 from J, leaving 2 bases between them. The CDR3 is 11 residues long. CDR1 and CDR2 (germline): SGHKS, YYEKEE (reference sequence). The CDR3 region is CASSLDSPLHF. The CDR3 DNA follows: TGTGCCAGCAGCTTGGACTCACCCCTCCACTTT.